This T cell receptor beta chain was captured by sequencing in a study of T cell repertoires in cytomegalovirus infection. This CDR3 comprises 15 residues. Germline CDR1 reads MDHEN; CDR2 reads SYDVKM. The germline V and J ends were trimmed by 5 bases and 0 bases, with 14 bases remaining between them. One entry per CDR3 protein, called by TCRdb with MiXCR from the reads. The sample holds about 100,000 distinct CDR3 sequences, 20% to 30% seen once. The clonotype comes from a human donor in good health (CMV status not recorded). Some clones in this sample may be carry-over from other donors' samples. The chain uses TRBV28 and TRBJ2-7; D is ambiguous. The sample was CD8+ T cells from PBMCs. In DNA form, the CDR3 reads TGTGCCAGCAGTGCCACAGAATCTAACTCCTACGAGCAGTACTTC. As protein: CASSATESNSYEQYF. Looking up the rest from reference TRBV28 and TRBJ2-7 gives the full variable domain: DVKVTQSSRYLVKRTGEKVFLECVQDMDHENMFWYRQDPGLGLRLIYFSYDVKMKEKGDIPEGYSVSREKKERFSLILESASTNQTSMYLCASSATESNSYEQYFGPGTRLTVT.